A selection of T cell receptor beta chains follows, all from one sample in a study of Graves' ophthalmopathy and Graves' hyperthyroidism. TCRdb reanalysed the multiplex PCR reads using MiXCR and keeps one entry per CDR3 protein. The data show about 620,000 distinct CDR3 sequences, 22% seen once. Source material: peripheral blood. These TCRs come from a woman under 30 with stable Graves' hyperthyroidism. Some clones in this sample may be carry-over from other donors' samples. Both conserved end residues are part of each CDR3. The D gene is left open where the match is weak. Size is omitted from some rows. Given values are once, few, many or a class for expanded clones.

CDR3 protein: CASSLLSTRNTGELFF; CDR3 DNA: TGTGCCAGCAGCTTACTTTCAACTAGGAACACCGGGGAGCTGTTTTTT; J gene: TRBJ2-2; V gene: TRBV7-3; clone size: many; D gene: NA
CDR3 protein: CASIPGPGDTEAFF; CDR3 DNA: TGTGCCAGCATCCCGGGGCCCGGGGACACTGAAGCTTTCTTT; J gene: TRBJ1-1; V gene: TRBV5-4; clone size: few; D gene: NA
CDR3 protein: CASSPGTGLNTEAFF; CDR3 DNA: TGTGCCAGCAGTCCCGGGACAGGGCTGAACACTGAAGCTTTCTTT; J gene: TRBJ1-1; V gene: TRBV6-1; clone size: many; D gene: TRBD1
CDR3 protein: CASRSGQSSNQPQHF; CDR3 DNA: TGTGCCAGCAGATCGGGACAGTCTAGCAATCAGCCCCAGCATTTT; J gene: TRBJ1-5; V gene: TRBV6-1; clone size: few; D gene: TRBD1
CDR3 protein: CASSYSGGLAAETQYF; CDR3 DNA: TGTGCCAGCAGTTACTCGGGCGGACTAGCGGCGGAGACCCAGTACTTC; J gene: TRBJ2-5; V gene: TRBV6-2/TRBV6-3; clone size: many; D gene: TRBD2
CDR3 protein: CASSYSTGLPQINYGYTF; CDR3 DNA: TGTGCCAGCAGTTACTCGACCGGACTGCCACAGATTAACTATGGCTACACCTTC; J gene: TRBJ1-2; V gene: TRBV6-2/TRBV6-3; clone size: many; D gene: NA
CDR3 protein: CASSFKGRSSYEQYF; CDR3 DNA: TGTGCCAGCAGTTTTAAGGGCCGGAGCTCCTACGAGCAGTACTTC; J gene: TRBJ2-7; V gene: TRBV12-3/TRBV12-4; clone size: many; D gene: NA
CDR3 protein: CASSYSFGTSGTKNIQYF; CDR3 DNA: TGTGCCAGCAGTTACTCTTTCGGGACTAGCGGGACCAAAAACATTCAGTACTTC; J gene: TRBJ2-4; V gene: TRBV6-5; clone size: many; D gene: TRBD2
CDR3 protein: CASSYSIAVPYEQYF; CDR3 DNA: TGTGCCAGCAGTTACTCGATTGCAGTACCCTACGAGCAGTACTTC; J gene: TRBJ2-7; V gene: TRBV6-5; clone size: many; D gene: NA
CDR3 protein: CASSAPGGITLHF; CDR3 DNA: TGTGCCAGCAGTGCCCCGGGGGGGATTACCCTCCACTTT; J gene: TRBJ1-6; V gene: TRBV6-1; clone size: many; D gene: NA
CDR3 protein: CASSYNSAPPTGELFF; CDR3 DNA: TGTGCCAGCAGTTACAATTCGGCCCCACCGACCGGGGAGCTGTTTTTT; J gene: TRBJ2-2; V gene: TRBV6-5; clone size: NA; D gene: NA
CDR3 protein: CASSQLGRGEETQYF; CDR3 DNA: TGCGCCAGCAGCCAACTCGGCAGGGGAGAAGAGACCCAGTACTTC; J gene: TRBJ2-5; V gene: TRBV4-1; clone size: NA; D gene: NA
CDR3 protein: CASSFEGSLNTEAFF; CDR3 DNA: TGTGCCAGCAGCTTCGAGGGGTCCTTGAACACTGAAGCTTTCTTT; J gene: TRBJ1-1; V gene: TRBV11-2; clone size: many; D gene: NA
CDR3 protein: CSVGGTGGKGNTIYF; CDR3 DNA: TGCAGCGTTGGTGGGACAGGGGGTAAAGGAAACACCATATATTTT; J gene: TRBJ1-3; V gene: TRBV29-1; clone size: few; D gene: TRBD1
CDR3 protein: CASSYRGWDRGQDQPQHF; CDR3 DNA: TGTGCCAGCAGTTACCGAGGCTGGGACAGGGGCCAGGATCAGCCCCAGCATTTT; J gene: TRBJ1-5; V gene: TRBV6-2/TRBV6-3; clone size: many; D gene: TRBD1
CDR3 protein: CAWVPGQGAKNIQYF; CDR3 DNA: TGTGCCTGGGTCCCGGGACAAGGAGCCAAAAACATTCAGTACTTC; J gene: TRBJ2-4; V gene: TRBV30; clone size: NA; D gene: NA
CDR3 protein: CASSGDYGEQYF; CDR3 DNA: TGTGCCAGCAGTGGGGACTATGGCGAGCAGTACTTC; J gene: TRBJ2-7; V gene: TRBV12-3/TRBV12-4; clone size: few; D gene: TRBD2
CDR3 protein: CASSLGSVRYEQYF; CDR3 DNA: TGTGCCAGCAGCTTAGGTTCAGTTAGGTACGAGCAGTACTTC; J gene: TRBJ2-7; V gene: TRBV7-2; clone size: many; D gene: NA